One TCR beta chain is described in this entry. What it binds is not known. The source of the sample is a study of CXCR3-negative and CXCR3-positive naive CD8 T cells. CDR1 is WNHNN and CDR2 is SYGVQD in the germline V gene (reference sequence). This CDR3 has 15 amino acids. General study findings and limits: Memory CD8+ cells showed much lower diversity, while both naive subsets displayed comparably high diversity. Similar levels of surface CD5 were seen between naive subsets; TCR strength was inferred from TRB CDR3 properties. Compared with CXCR3-negative naive cells, CXCR3-positive naive cells showed more hydrophobic TRB CDR3s.

The TRB libraries of cDNA were built by UMI-labeled 5' RACE. TCRdb re-called the 5' RACE reads; every CDR3 protein appears as one record, without DNA. Reported are some 50,000 distinct CDR3 sequences; the ten largest clones contain approximately 0.52%. This TCR came from a human donor in good health. Some clones in this sample may be carry-over from other donors' samples. Specimen: naive CXCR3+ CD8+ T cells from blood. Stated subset: CD45RO-CCR7+CD27+CD95- naive CD8+ T cells expressing CXCR3 (TNR3+). This chain uses TRBV10-1 with TRBJ2-3; TCRdb picks TRBD2, but there is no DNA to check that call. CDR3 amino acids: CASSRTSGGEDTQYF.